This is a list of T cell receptor beta chains from one sample in a study of blood T cell repertoires in COVID-19. Method: immunoSEQ multiplex PCR; TCRdb's copy keeps in-frame clones and lacks some. Among roughly 200,000 clones listed, 70% to 80% were seen once. Material: peripheral blood. These receptor sequences come from a woman in her 40s with COVID-19, enrolled during active disease. CDR3s include the opening cysteine and the closing phenylalanine or tryptophan. A D gene is named only where the DNA matches it firmly. Size is omitted from some rows. Given values are once, few, many or a class for expanded clones.

cdr3_nt: TGTGCCAGCAGTGAAGCTTTGAGCGGGGGGGCCGGGGAGCTGTTTTTT; cdr3_aa: CASSEALSGGAGELFF; v_call: TRBV6-1; j_call: TRBJ2-2; d_call: TRBD2; clone_size: once
cdr3_nt: TGTGCCAGCAGCTTGGCGGGAGCGGCTAGCAATCAGCCCCAGCATTTT; cdr3_aa: CASSLAGAASNQPQHF; v_call: TRBV5-5; j_call: TRBJ1-5; d_call: .; clone_size: .
cdr3_nt: TGTGCCAGCAAGGTACAGGTGAACACCGGGGAGCTGTTTTTT; cdr3_aa: CASKVQVNTGELFF; v_call: TRBV27; j_call: TRBJ2-2; d_call: .; clone_size: .
cdr3_nt: TGTGCCAGCAGCCCGGACTCACTTCCCGGGGAGCTGTTTTTT; cdr3_aa: CASSPDSLPGELFF; v_call: TRBV6-8; j_call: TRBJ2-2; d_call: .; clone_size: .
cdr3_nt: TGTGCCAGCAGACTGACAGGGCTATCAGGAAACACCATATATTTT; cdr3_aa: CASRLTGLSGNTIYF; v_call: TRBV6-6; j_call: TRBJ1-3; d_call: TRBD1; clone_size: .
cdr3_nt: TGTGCCTGGAGAGGGGACAGCCCGACGTGCACCTTC; cdr3_aa: CAWRGDSPTCTF; v_call: TRBV30; j_call: TRBJ1-2; d_call: TRBD1; clone_size: once
cdr3_nt: TGCGCCAGCAGTGGGTCCGGCGGGAGGAAAGATACGCAGTATTTT; cdr3_aa: CASSGSGGRKDTQYF; v_call: TRBV10-1; j_call: TRBJ2-3; d_call: TRBD2; clone_size: .
cdr3_nt: TGTGCCAGCAGCTTAGAACAGTATGGCTACACCTTC; cdr3_aa: CASSLEQYGYTF; v_call: TRBV7-9; j_call: TRBJ1-2; d_call: .; clone_size: .
cdr3_nt: TGTGCCTGGACCGCGGGAGGAACCGCTTTCTTT; cdr3_aa: CAWTAGGTAFF; v_call: TRBV30; j_call: TRBJ1-1; d_call: .; clone_size: .
cdr3_nt: TGTGCCATCAAGGGGGCCCGAACTAGCGGGAATGAGCAGTTCTTC; cdr3_aa: CAIKGARTSGNEQFF; v_call: TRBV10-3; j_call: TRBJ2-1; d_call: TRBD2; clone_size: .
cdr3_nt: TGTGCCAGCGGAGGAGTGACCCAGTACTTC; cdr3_aa: CASGGVTQYF; v_call: TRBV25-1; j_call: TRBJ2-5; d_call: .; clone_size: many
cdr3_nt: TGTGCCAGCTCAGGGTTCGCCTATAATTCACCCCTCCACTTT; cdr3_aa: CASSGFAYNSPLHF; v_call: TRBV19; j_call: TRBJ1-6; d_call: .; clone_size: few
cdr3_nt: TGCGCCAGCAGCCAAGATCTGAGCCGGGGGTTTAGCAATCAGCCCCAGCATTTT; cdr3_aa: CASSQDLSRGFSNQPQHF; v_call: TRBV4-1; j_call: TRBJ1-5; d_call: .; clone_size: .
cdr3_nt: TGTGCCAGCAGTTACTCGACAAGACCTAACTATGGCTACACCTTC; cdr3_aa: CASSYSTRPNYGYTF; v_call: TRBV6-2/TRBV6-3; j_call: TRBJ1-2; d_call: .; clone_size: .
cdr3_nt: TGTGCCAGCAGCACACGAATCCCACCCGACAGGGGGCTTTTTCTGGTTCTATACGAGCAGTACTTC; cdr3_aa: CASSTRIPPDRGLFLVLYEQYF; v_call: TRBV21-1; j_call: TRBJ2-7; d_call: .; clone_size: once
cdr3_nt: TGTGCCAGAAGCTTACCATCGATAACTAGCCCCACCGGGGAGCTGTTTTTT; cdr3_aa: CARSLPSITSPTGELFF; v_call: TRBV5-3; j_call: TRBJ2-2; d_call: .; clone_size: .
cdr3_nt: TGTGCCAGCAGTTCTACAGGGGTGCTAGCTTTCTTT; cdr3_aa: CASSSTGVLAFF; v_call: TRBV2; j_call: TRBJ1-1; d_call: TRBD1; clone_size: .
cdr3_nt: TGCGCCAGCAGCTTAGGACAGAACACCGGGGAGCTGTTTTTT; cdr3_aa: CASSLGQNTGELFF; v_call: TRBV5-1; j_call: TRBJ2-2; d_call: .; clone_size: .
cdr3_nt: TGTGCCAGCAGCGCGGGGACTTACAATGAGCAGTTCTTC; cdr3_aa: CASSAGTYNEQFF; v_call: TRBV5-6; j_call: TRBJ2-1; d_call: .; clone_size: .
cdr3_nt: TGTGCCAGCAGCTTATTTCCATCCGGGACTAGCACAGATACGCAGTATTTT; cdr3_aa: CASSLFPSGTSTDTQYF; v_call: TRBV7-9; j_call: TRBJ2-3; d_call: .; clone_size: .
cdr3_nt: TGTGCCAGCAGCTCCGGACAGTCGGACACAGATACGCAGTATTTT; cdr3_aa: CASSSGQSDTDTQYF; v_call: TRBV5-4; j_call: TRBJ2-3; d_call: .; clone_size: .
cdr3_nt: TGTGCCTGGAACACTCAGGGCGACACTGAAGCTTTCTTT; cdr3_aa: CAWNTQGDTEAFF; v_call: TRBV30; j_call: TRBJ1-1; d_call: .; clone_size: .
cdr3_nt: TGCGCCAGCAGCTCGGGGGGTACTAGGTTTGGAAACACCATATATTTT; cdr3_aa: CASSSGGTRFGNTIYF; v_call: TRBV5-1; j_call: TRBJ1-3; d_call: .; clone_size: .
cdr3_nt: TGTGCCAGCAGTGATCAGAGGGGAGGCACTGAAGCTTTCTTT; cdr3_aa: CASSDQRGGTEAFF; v_call: TRBV6-4; j_call: TRBJ1-1; d_call: .; clone_size: .
cdr3_nt: TGTGCCAGCAGGGACAGGGCCGGAAACACCATATATTTT; cdr3_aa: CASRDRAGNTIYF; v_call: TRBV2; j_call: TRBJ1-3; d_call: TRBD1; clone_size: .
cdr3_nt: TGTGCCAGCAGCGGTACAGTCCACAATGAGCAGTTCTTC; cdr3_aa: CASSGTVHNEQFF; v_call: TRBV9; j_call: TRBJ2-1; d_call: .; clone_size: .
cdr3_nt: TGTGCCAGCAGCTTAAGGGGGGGCAATGGCTACACCTTC; cdr3_aa: CASSLRGGNGYTF; v_call: TRBV7-9; j_call: TRBJ1-2; d_call: .; clone_size: .
cdr3_nt: TGTGCCTGGAGTTACAGAGATTCACCCCTCCACTTT; cdr3_aa: CAWSYRDSPLHF; v_call: TRBV30; j_call: TRBJ1-6; d_call: .; clone_size: .